This T cell receptor (beta chain) is drawn from a study of cytomegalovirus exposure and HLA in healthy donors. Whole-study findings and limits: Among the CMV-associated chains, a few were confirmed in vitro as specific for CMV antigens.

On this clone itself: Its target is unknown.

With 3 bases clipped from V and 7 bases from J, the junction kept 7 bases outside the gene matches. This CDR3 comprises 14 residues. Germline V CDR1 and CDR2: KGHSH, LQKENI. Both 60 Vbeta primers and 13 Jbeta primers went into the PCR. The method was immunoSEQ multiplex PCR; TCRdb's version includes in-frame clones alone and lacks a portion of them. The sample includes 140,000 to 150,000 clones, approximately 80% seen only once; the top ten take less than 5%. This chain uses TRBV18 with TRBJ1-2; 8 bases fit TRBD1. This TCR was sampled from a male donor in good health and CMV-seronegative. Sequences were obtained from PBMCs. This CDR3 is CASSPGQGASGYTF. The CDR3 bases are TGTGCCAGCTCACCGGGGCAGGGGGCTAGTGGCTACACCTTC.